Following are 29 T cell receptor beta chains from one sample sequenced in a study of post-analysis software for immune sequencing data. Whole-study findings and limits: When patients were compared with controls, a handful of TRBV segments were more frequent, TRBV5-6, TRBV5-1 and TRBV20-1 among them.

The antigens these receptors bind are not known. Libraries were made from TCR beta cDNA, and they carried unique molecular identifiers. TCRdb processed the PCR reads anew with MiXCR; each CDR3 protein has one entry. The sample yields 750,000 to 950,000 distinct CDR3 sequences, roughly 50% seen once. Sequences were obtained from blood. The receptor source for this set is a girl aged 10-17 years with multiple sclerosis.

The table lists this clonotype with a few counts. The rearrangement uses TRBV5-1 and TRBJ1-4; D not certain. The CDR3 has 13 amino acids. V lost 2 bases, J lost 3 bases, and 5 bases lay in between. Germline V CDR1 and CDR2: SGHRS, YFSETQ. CDR3 loop: CASSFGPNEKLFF. Here the CDR3 DNA reads TGCGCCAGCAGCTTCGGACCTAATGAAAAACTGTTTTTT.

The chain is built from TRBV20-1 and TRBJ2-5; either TRBD1 or TRBD2 may fit D (7 bases each). Near its end, the DNA agrees better with TRBJ2-7, so the J call may be wrong. The CDR3 has 13 residues. In germline, CDR1 is DFQATT, CDR2 SNEGSKA (reference sequence). CDR3 bases: TGCAGTGCCGGAACAGGGGCGGGGGACGAGCAGTACTTC. Its protein is CSAGTGAGDEQYF.

The count of this clonotype is one. The J gene is TRBJ1-6, the V gene TRBV20-1; TRBD1 is a possible D gene (5 bases). CDR1 is DFQATT and CDR2 is SNEGSKA in the germline V gene (reference sequence). V gave up 6 bases and J gave up 7 bases, with 16 bases separating them. CDR3 length: 14 residues. CDR3 sequence: CSARSGTANSPLHF. The CDR3 nucleotides read TGCAGTGCCCGATCCGGGACGGCGAATTCACCCCTCCACTTT.

V usage is TRBV12-3 or TRBV12-4 and J usage is TRBJ1-2; the match to TRBD1 covers 7 bases. The length of the CDR3 is 13 residues. V dropped 6 bases and J dropped 8; count of bases not matched to a gene: 9. CDR3 DNA sequence: TGTGCCAGCAGGCCGGGACAGCACCACGGCTACACCTTC. It translates to CASRPGQHHGYTF.

This chain uses TRBV12-3 or TRBV12-4 with TRBJ1-6; maybe TRBD1 (5 bases). The CDR3 length is 16 residues. Trimming shortened V by 6 bases and J by 0 bases, and 12 bases separated the two germline ends. CDR3 region: CASSPGGTSYNSPLHF. In nucleotides, the CDR3 is TGTGCCAGCAGCCCTGGGGGGACCTCCTATAATTCACCCCTCCACTTT.

This chain uses TRBV7-3 with TRBJ2-6; 7 positions agree with TRBD1. V trimming: 5 bases; J trimming: 4 bases; junction bases outside the gene matches: 8. The germline V gene has CDR1 SGHTA and CDR2 FQGTGA. The CDR3 is made up of 16 amino acids. The CDR3 spells CASSARQGPGANVLTF. DNA for the CDR3: TGTGCCAGCAGCGCCCGACAGGGCCCCGGGGCCAACGTCCTGACTTTC.

The chain couples TRBV6-5 to TRBJ2-1, with D maybe TRBD1 (6 bases). Germline assignment: CDR1 MNHEY and CDR2 SVGAGI. Trimming pared 7 bases from V and 12 bases from J, leaving 22 bases between. The CDR3 totals 14 residues. CDR3 sequence (DNA): TGTGCCAGCATTCAGGCCAGGGGTGGAGGCGCGCAGTTCTTC. Translating it yields CASIQARGGGAQFF.

This clonotype was detected ten times or more. The chain uses TRBV29-1 and TRBJ2-5; D not resolved. Between the trimmed V and J ends, which lost 7 bases and 3 bases, there was a span of 6 bases. The CDR3 extends over 10 amino acids. Looked up from germline, CDR1 is SQVTM and CDR2 is ANQGSEA. CDR3 sequence: CSGGEETQYF. Written as DNA, the CDR3 is TGCAGCGGTGGGGAAGAGACCCAGTACTTC.

The V and J genes are TRBV5-1 and TRBJ2-1; the match to TRBD1 covers 7 bases. The CDR3 runs to 15 residues. The V gene end was trimmed by 4 bases and the J gene end by 8 bases; junction bases not matched to a gene: 12. Germline V gene data show CDR1 as SGHRS and CDR2 as YFSETQ. The CDR3 DNA follows: TGCGCCAGCAGCCCGGGAAACAGGGGTGGTGATGAGCAGTTCTTC. Amino acid sequence: CASSPGNRGGDEQFF.

Points on this clonotype: This is likely a read error, given that the CDR3 carries no conserved phenylalanine or tryptophan at its end. This chain uses TRBV6-6 with TRBJ1-2, with D maybe TRBD1 (6 bases). Trimming took off 10 bases at V and 3 bases at J, with 15 bases between the two ends. Germline CDR1 MNHNY, CDR2 SVGAGI (reference sequence). The CDR3 has 13 amino acids. This CDR3 is CATNTQGHYGYTL. CDR3 sequence (DNA): TGTGCCACCAATACCCAGGGGCACTATGGCTACACCTTA.

This chain connects TRBV7-3 to TRBJ2-5; TRBD1 agrees at 11 bases. Germline CDR1 and CDR2: SGHTA and FQGTGA. The CDR3 has 16 amino acids. Trimming removed 2 bases from V and 3 bases from J; junction bases left unmatched: 5. The CDR3 sequence: CASSLGDRGSEETQYF. The CDR3 DNA reads TGTGCCAGCAGCTTAGGGGACAGGGGGTCGGAAGAGACCCAGTACTTC. Together with reference TRBV7-3 and TRBJ2-5, the CDR3 gives the full variable domain: GAGVSQTPSNKVTEKGKYVELRCDPISGHTALYWYRQSLGQGPEFLIYFQGTGAADDSGLPNDRFFAVRPEGSVSTLKIQRTERGDSAVYLCASSLGDRGSEETQYFGPGTRLLVL.

On this clonotype: One junction end does not reproduce the germline sequence, and a read error may be involved. The chain couples TRBV7-3 to TRBJ2-1, with 7 bases identical to TRBD2. The CDR3 totals 14 residues. The germline V gene has CDR1 SGHTA and CDR2 FQGTGA. The DNA of the CDR3 is TGTGCCAGCAGCCAGACTAGCTCCTACAATGGGCAGTTCTTC. Protein sequence: CASSQTSSYNGQFF.

J is TRBJ2-5 and V is TRBV29-1; D is unresolved. The CDR3 is made up of 14 amino acids. Germline CDR1 and CDR2: SQVTM and ANQGSEA. V gave up 6 bases and J gave up 11 bases, with 25 bases separating them. CDR3: CSVGRHLAYNEQYF. In nucleotides, the CDR3 is TGCAGCGTCGGAAGGCACCTGGCCTACAATGAGCAGTACTTC.

This sequence joins TRBV6-6 and TRBJ2-4; D is possibly TRBD1 or TRBD2 (6 bases each). The DNA end is a closer match to TRBJ2-7, so the J assignment may be wrong. The CDR3 is 12 amino acids. Germline loops: CDR1 MNHNY, CDR2 SVGAGI (reference sequence). The CDR3 coding sequence is TGTGCCAGCACCCGAGGGGGGTTCGAGCAGTACTTC. Encoded protein: CASTRGGFEQYF.

CDR3 protein: CASSLTMGDGYTF. DNA for the CDR3: TGTGCCAGCAGCTTAACAATGGGGGATGGCTACACCTTC. This chain links TRBV7-3 with TRBJ1-2, with a tentative D call TRBD1 (5 bases). The CDR3 runs 13 residues. Trimming stripped 0 bases from V and 6 bases from J, with 8 bases between. Germline CDR1 is SGHTA and CDR2 is FQGTGA.

This chain connects TRBV6-1 to TRBJ1-1; D not certain. Germline values: CDR1 MNHNS, CDR2 SASEGT. V shed 1 base and J shed 0 bases, with 12 bases lying between them. The CDR3 runs 16 residues. The CDR3 DNA follows: TGTGCCAGCAGTGAAGGGCGACGCAGAATGAACACTGAAGCTTTCTTT. This gives the protein CASSEGRRRMNTEAFF.

This clonotype was seen more than once but under ten times. The rearrangement joins TRBV7-2 to TRBJ1-2; maybe TRBD1 (5 bases). CDR1 and CDR2 from the germline V gene are SGHTA and FQGNSA. Trimming shortened V by 5 bases and J by 6 bases, and 16 bases separated the two germline ends. CDR3 length: 14 residues. This CDR3 is CASSPSGPRDGYTF. The CDR3 DNA reads as TGTGCCAGCAGCCCAAGCGGACCCAGGGATGGCTACACCTTC.

This clonotype was picked up a small number of times. The chain links TRBV29-1 to TRBJ2-7, with no clear D. This CDR3 contains 12 residues. Germline loops: CDR1 SQVTM, CDR2 ANQGSEA. Trimming removed 8 bases at V and 0 bases at J, with 11 bases between. Here the CDR3 DNA reads TGCAGCCCAGGACGCAACTCCTACGAGCAGTACTTC. It yields the protein CSPGRNSYEQYF.

The chain recombines TRBV7-9 with TRBJ2-1; TRBD2 agrees at 10 bases. V lost 5 bases and J lost 7; bases outside the gene matches: 14. The CDR3 length is 17 residues. Germline V gives CDR1 SEHNR, CDR2 FQNEAQ (reference sequence). The CDR3: CASSHPIAGGLTNEQFF. For the CDR3, the DNA is TGTGCCAGCAGCCATCCCATAGCGGGAGGACTGACTAATGAGCAGTTCTTC.

The CDR3 is CSARDLSSGPYEQYF. In DNA form, the CDR3 reads TGCAGTGCTAGAGATCTGTCTAGCGGCCCCTACGAGCAGTACTTC. V is TRBV20-1 and J is TRBJ2-7; 7 nucleotides align to TRBD2. CDR1 and CDR2 (germline): DFQATT, SNEGSKA (reference sequence). This CDR3 contains 15 residues. The V gene end was trimmed by 0 bases and the J gene end by 2 bases; junction bases not matched to a gene: 7.

V usage is TRBV28 and J usage is TRBJ2-7; D not resolved. CDR1 and CDR2 (germline): MDHEN, SYDVKM. This CDR3 spans 12 amino acids. Deletions cut 5 bases from V and 5 bases from J, with 10 bases between. The CDR3 here is CASSTHTDEQYF. CDR3 sequence (DNA): TGTGCCAGCAGTACGCACACGGACGAGCAGTACTTC.

This clonotype was recorded once. The chain links TRBV12-3 or TRBV12-4 to TRBJ2-3; TRBD2 agrees at 15 bases. This CDR3 has 15 residues. The V gene end was trimmed by 3 bases and the J gene end by 9 bases; junction bases not matched to a gene: 4. CDR3 region: CASSFGTSGRSTQYF. CDR3 DNA: TGTGCCAGCAGTTTCGGGACTAGCGGGAGGTCCACGCAGTATTTT.

This sequence joins TRBV10-3 and TRBJ1-2; perhaps TRBD1 as D (6 bases). V was clipped by 8 bases and J by 0 bases, with 10 bases between them. The CDR3 has 13 amino acids. Germline values: CDR1 ENHRY, CDR2 SYGVKD. DNA for the CDR3: TGTGCCATCGCAGGGGACACTAACTATGGCTACACCTTC. Protein sequence: CAIAGDTNYGYTF.

This clonotype was seen only a few times. The V gene is TRBV29-1, the J gene TRBJ1-6; D is uncertain. Deletions cut 7 bases from V and 0 bases from J, with 13 bases between. Germline V gives CDR1 SQVTM, CDR2 ANQGSEA. This CDR3 region has 15 residues. The CDR3 bases are TGCAGCGCAAAGACGGCAAGCTCCTATAATTCACCCCTCCACTTT. This translates into CSAKTASSYNSPLHF.

About this clonotype: The junction differs from germline at one of its ends, possibly a read error. The chain joins TRBV7-9 to TRBJ2-5; the D gene could be TRBD1 or TRBD2 (5 bases each). This CDR3 has 20 amino acids. Germline V CDR1 and CDR2: SEHNR, FQNEAQ (reference sequence). CDR3 in DNA: TGTACCAGCAGCTTAGCTGGGGCCGCAGGTGAACTGAGCTGGGGGGAGACCCAGTACTTC. Its translation: CTSSLAGAAGELSWGETQYF.

This clonotype was picked up a small number of times. J is TRBJ2-6 and V is TRBV5-5; D is uncertain. Trimming took off 4 bases at V and 0 bases at J, with 11 bases between the two ends. This CDR3 is 16 amino acids long. Germline V gene sequence: CDR1 SGHKS, CDR2 YYEKEE (reference sequence). CDR3 protein: CASSQTLSSGANVLTF. In DNA form, the CDR3 reads TGTGCCAGCAGCCAAACTTTGAGCTCTGGGGCCAACGTCCTGACTTTC. The full variable domain, completed using reference TRBV5-5 and TRBJ2-6, is DAGVTQSPTHLIKTRGQQVTLRCSPISGHKSVSWYQQVLGQGPQFIFQYYEKEERGRGNFPDRFSARQFPNYSSELNVNALLLGDSALYLCASSQTLSSGANVLTFGAGSRLTVL.

The chain joins TRBV2 to TRBJ1-5; the match to TRBD1 covers 7 bases. The J segment lost 2 bases and the V segment lost 7 bases, leaving 11 bases of the junction unmatched. Germline assignment: CDR1 SNHLY and CDR2 FYNNEI. CDR3 length: 16 amino acids. CDR3 DNA: TGTGCCAGCACTTCCTGGGAGGGGGCGGGCAATCAGCCCCAGCATTTT. Protein product: CASTSWEGAGNQPQHF.

This clonotype was seen a handful of times. The chain carries TRBV11-1 and TRBJ2-7; no clear D gene. V dropped 0 bases and J dropped 5 bases, with 5 bases sitting between them. Germline V CDR1 and CDR2: SGHAT, FQDESV (reference sequence). CDR3 length: 12 amino acids. The CDR3 region has the DNA TGTGCCAGCAGCTTAGCGCAGGACGAGCAGTACTTC. This sequence encodes CASSLAQDEQYF.

This clonotype has a handful of counts. This rearrangement joins TRBV7-3 to TRBJ2-3; 14 positions match TRBD2. This CDR3 contains 17 residues. From germline, CDR1 is SGHTA and CDR2 FQGTGA. V lost 2 bases and J lost 2; bases outside the gene matches: 3. In DNA form, the CDR3 reads TGTGCCAGCAGCTTACAGGGACTAGCGGGGGCCACAGATACGCAGTATTTT. It is translated as CASSLQGLAGATDTQYF.